This TCR beta chain was profiled in a study of cytomegalovirus exposure and HLA in healthy donors. As for the study in general: Among the roughly 400 donors who were genotyped, 70% to 90% fell in the genetic ancestry cluster that is associated with self-reported Caucasian donors.

Germline V gene lookup returns CDR1 LGHNA and CDR2 YSLEER. V trimming: 0 bases; J trimming: 2 bases; junction bases outside the gene matches: 5. The CDR3 extends over 16 amino acids. Study results and caveats: Later genetic work tied a missense DCLRE1C variant to beta-chain V and J trimming.

With regard to this clone: What it binds is not known.

With 60 Vbeta and 13 Jbeta primers, the PCR was carried out. Assay: immunoSEQ multiplex PCR; the TCRdb copy retains only in-frame clones and omits some. The sample carries about 190,000 clones, 81% recorded once. This chain uses TRBV4-3 with TRBJ2-7; 9 bases are a match to TRBD1. The TCR originated in a man aged 45 to 65 in good health and CMV-seronegative. The specimen was PBMCs. The CDR3 loop reads CASSQDWDRVAYEQYF. Here the CDR3 DNA reads TGCGCCAGCAGCCAAGACTGGGACAGGGTTGCCTACGAGCAGTACTTC.